The 10 T cell receptor beta chains given below trace back to one sample, sequenced in a study of T cells after yellow fever vaccination. A single record per CDR3 protein comes from TCRdb applying MiXCR to the 5' RACE reads. The table records hundreds of thousands of distinct CDR3 sequences, 11% of them present only once. The input for sequencing was PBMCs, taken on the day of the first yellow fever vaccination. The origin of the receptors is a man in his late teens or twenties who received the YFV17D yellow fever vaccine.

This clonotype was recorded a few times. V usage is TRBV5-1 and J usage is TRBJ1-3; 12 positions agree with TRBD1. The ends lost 3 bases at V and 4 bases at J; junction bases unmatched: 5. Germline-derived CDR1 and CDR2 are SGHRS and YFSETQ. The CDR3 has 16 residues. The CDR3 is CASSSGTGGLGNTIYF. The DNA of the CDR3 is TGCGCCAGCAGCTCCGGGACAGGGGGCCTCGGAAACACCATATATTTT. Complete variable domain (other parts from reference TRBV5-1 and TRBJ1-3): KAGVTQTPRYLIKTRGQQVTLSCSPISGHRSVSWYQQTPGQGLQFLFEYFSETQRNKGNFPGRFSGRQFSNSRSEMNVSTLELGDSALYLCASSSGTGGLGNTIYFGEGSWLTVV.

This clonotype occurred a few times. The chain has TRBV20-1 and TRBJ1-6; tentative D call: TRBD1 (5 bases). Germline V gene sequence: CDR1 DFQATT, CDR2 SNEGSKA (reference sequence). V gave up 6 bases and J gave up 14 bases, with 20 bases separating them. This CDR3 is 13 amino acids long. CDR3 region: CSAPEGQSGALHF. The DNA of the CDR3 is TGCAGTGCCCCGGAGGGTCAGTCGGGGGCCCTCCACTTT.

This clonotype turned up a few times. This chain joins TRBV18 and TRBJ2-4; D remains unclear. V lost 2 bases and J 9 bases, leaving 14 bases between the germline ends. The CDR3 sequence is 14 residues long. The germline V gene has CDR1 KGHSH and CDR2 LQKENI. The CDR3, as DNA: TGTGCCAGCTCACCAAGGGAAGGGTCGGGCATTCAGTACTTC. This sequence encodes CASSPREGSGIQYF.

The chain uses TRBV27 and TRBJ1-1, with unresolved D. The germline V and J ends were trimmed by 8 bases and 4 bases, with 11 bases remaining between them. Germline loops: CDR1 MNHEY, CDR2 SMNVEV (reference sequence). This CDR3 comprises 12 residues. The DNA of the CDR3 is TGTGCCAGCGGGTCCTTTGGCACTGAAGCTTTCTTT. Amino acid sequence: CASGSFGTEAFF.

The chain uses TRBV6-5 and TRBJ2-2; a possible D gene is TRBD1 (6 bases). Germline V gene lookup returns CDR1 MNHEY and CDR2 SVGAGI. The CDR3 extends over 15 amino acids. The V end was cut by 0 bases, the J end by 7 bases, with 12 bases between. The CDR3 bases are TGTGCCAGCAGTTACTCCCAGGGGCCTTACGGGGAGCTGTTTTTT. Its translation is CASSYSQGPYGELFF.

The chain joins TRBV12-3 or TRBV12-4 to TRBJ1-1; a possible D gene is TRBD1 (6 bases). V was shortened by 2 bases and J by 5 bases, with 12 bases between the two germline ends. The CDR3 runs to 14 residues. CDR3 protein: CASSLLGGQTEAFF. The CDR3 DNA is TGTGCCAGCAGTTTATTGGGGGGCCAGACTGAAGCTTTCTTT.

This clonotype was counted between two and nine times. The CDR3 loop reads CASSTGGLSTDTQYF. CDR3 sequence (DNA): TGTGCCAGCAGCACCGGGGGCCTCTCGACAGATACGCAGTATTTT. The chain is built from TRBV7-2 and TRBJ2-3, with D perhaps given as TRBD1 or TRBD2 (6 bases each). The CDR3 extends over 15 amino acids. In germline, CDR1 is SGHTA, CDR2 FQGNSA. Trimming left V 5 bases short and J 3 bases short, with 15 bases between.

This clonotype came up a few times. The genes are TRBV7-2 and TRBJ2-7; D not resolved. Germline V gives CDR1 SGHTA, CDR2 FQGNSA. The CDR3 has 13 amino acids. V gave up 5 bases and J gave up 2 bases, with 10 bases separating them. The DNA of the CDR3 is TGTGCCAGCAGCCCCCGACCCACCTACGAGCAGTACGTC. Its protein is CASSPRPTYEQYV.

This clonotype was seen a few times. J is TRBJ2-5 and V is TRBV7-9; D is perhaps TRBD1 or TRBD2 (5 bases each). Deletions cut 4 bases from V and 9 bases from J, with 15 bases between. CDR3 size: 13 residues. CDR1 SEHNR and CDR2 FQNEAQ come from the germline V gene (reference sequence). The chain's CDR3 is CASSSDSPGAQYF. DNA of the CDR3: TGTGCCAGCAGCTCCGACAGTCCCGGGGCCCAGTACTTC.

The V and J genes are TRBV11-2 and TRBJ2-5; D not resolved. Germline V gene sequence: CDR1 SGHAT, CDR2 FQNNGV. Trimming took off 4 bases at V and 1 base at J, with 10 bases between the two ends. The CDR3 loop spans 14 amino acids. The CDR3 is CASSWSLSQETQYF. DNA of the CDR3: TGTGCCAGCAGCTGGTCCCTGAGCCAAGAGACCCAGTACTTC.